This T cell receptor beta chain stems from a study of vaccination effects on CD4 cells after COVID-19. Per germline, CDR1 SGDLS and CDR2 YYNGEE. The CDR3 loop spans 14 amino acids. Clones were sequenced by immunoSEQ multiplex PCR, and TCRdb holds only the in-frame ones, with some missing. Among 35,000 to 45,000 clones listed, about three fifths were seen once. On this clone: Its specificity is unknown. A read error may account for a junction end that differs from germline.

Study results and limitations: Convalescent patients were scarce in the study, and it lacked early post-infection timepoints.

Sequencing was preceded by expansion of antigen-specific CD4+ T cells with viral peptide pools in the ViraFEST assay. The culture ran for approximately 9 days before CD4+ T cells were isolated. Testing of the vaccine recipients showed negative nucleocapsid antibodies and no prior SARS-CoV-2 infection. The TCR originated in a human donor who received a COVID-19 vaccine. V usage is TRBV9 and J usage is TRBJ2-3; D is possibly TRBD2 (5 bases). Specimen: CD4+ T cells from PBMCs cultured with HCoV-OC43 spike peptides, collected before COVID-19 vaccination. Sample subset: HCoV-OC43 spike overlapping peptide pool stimulation. CDR3 region: CASRVGSGADTQYF. CDR3 nucleotide sequence: TGTGCCAGCAGGGTAGGATCCGGGGCAGATACGCAGTATTTT.